This T cell receptor (beta chain) was sequenced in a study of T-cell reconstitution after alpha-beta-depleted transplantation in children. The germline V gene encodes CDR1 SGHTA and CDR2 FQGTGA. Deletions cut 5 bases from V and 1 base from J, with 8 bases between. This CDR3 comprises 14 residues. Preparation of the TCRbeta library used unique molecular identifiers. Each CDR3 protein gets one entry after TCRdb re-called the PCR reads with MiXCR. The table records 100,000 to 120,000 distinct CDR3 sequences, 5.5% to 7% of them present only once. This clonotype was seen at least ten times. Its antigen is as yet unknown. Study-wide points: Diversity of TCRbeta at day 60 was high in some patients, arising from surviving recipient T cells and thymic progenitors. Among T cells one year after transplant, newly produced cells accounted for most counts and diversity. Several hundred rapidly expanded clones from non-depleted graft cells reportedly supplied alpha-beta T cells about two months post-transplant.

The receptor's source is a male patient aged 2 to 10 who had a stem cell transplant for acute lymphoblastic leukemia, so the T cells may come from the graft donor. The J gene is TRBJ2-2, the V gene TRBV7-3, with D tentatively TRBD2 (5 bases). Sequenced here: PBMCs, mostly from graft donor cells, sampled 360 days after TCRalphabeta/CD19-depleted stem cell transplant. The chain's CDR3 is CASSETRNTGELFF. The CDR3, as DNA: TGTGCCAGCAGCGAAACTAGGAACACCGGGGAGCTGTTTTTT.